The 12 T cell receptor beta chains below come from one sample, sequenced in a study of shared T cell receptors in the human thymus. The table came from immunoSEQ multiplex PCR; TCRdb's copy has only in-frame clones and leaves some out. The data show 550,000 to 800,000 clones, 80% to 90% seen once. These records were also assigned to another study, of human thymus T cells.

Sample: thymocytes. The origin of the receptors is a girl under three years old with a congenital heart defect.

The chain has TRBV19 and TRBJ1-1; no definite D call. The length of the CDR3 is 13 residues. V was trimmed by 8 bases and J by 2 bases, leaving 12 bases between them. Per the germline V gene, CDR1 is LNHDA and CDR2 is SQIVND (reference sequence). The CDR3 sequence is CASRWRVNTEAFF. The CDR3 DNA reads TGTGCCAGTCGATGGAGGGTTAACACTGAAGCTTTCTTT.

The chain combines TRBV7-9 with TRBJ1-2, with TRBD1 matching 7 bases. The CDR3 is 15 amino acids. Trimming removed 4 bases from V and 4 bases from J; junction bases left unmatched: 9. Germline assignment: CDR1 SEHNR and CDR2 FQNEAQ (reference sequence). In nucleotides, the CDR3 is TGTGCCAGCAGCTCTCGGGACAGCCAGGGCTATGGCTACACCTTC. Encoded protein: CASSSRDSQGYGYTF.

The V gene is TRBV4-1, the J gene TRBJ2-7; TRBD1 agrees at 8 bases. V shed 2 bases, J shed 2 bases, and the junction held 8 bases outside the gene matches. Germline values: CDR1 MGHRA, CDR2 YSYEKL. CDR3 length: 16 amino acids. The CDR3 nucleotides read TGCGCCAGCAGCCAATCGCCCCGGGACAGGACCTACGAGCAGTACTTC. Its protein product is CASSQSPRDRTYEQYF.

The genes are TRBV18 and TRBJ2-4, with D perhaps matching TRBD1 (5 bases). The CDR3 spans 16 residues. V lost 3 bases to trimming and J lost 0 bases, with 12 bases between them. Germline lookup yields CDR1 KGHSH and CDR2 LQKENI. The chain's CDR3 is CASSPVGARAKNIQYF. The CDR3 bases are TGTGCCAGCTCACCGGTTGGGGCAAGAGCCAAAAACATTCAGTACTTC.

The CDR3 region is CASSQRVTSGGTTGELFF. CDR3 DNA: TGTGCCAGCAGCCAAAGGGTGACTAGCGGGGGGACTACCGGGGAGCTGTTTTTT. V usage is TRBV7-2 and J usage is TRBJ2-2; 13 bases agree with TRBD2. V was clipped by 5 bases and J by 5 bases; unmatched bases: 11. This CDR3 comprises 18 residues. Germline V gene sequence: CDR1 SGHTA, CDR2 FQGNSA.

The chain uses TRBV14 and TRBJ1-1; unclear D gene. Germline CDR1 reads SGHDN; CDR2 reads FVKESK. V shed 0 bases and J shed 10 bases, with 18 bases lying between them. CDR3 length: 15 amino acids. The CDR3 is CASSQDRSGDGGAFF. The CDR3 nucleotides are TGTGCCAGCAGCCAAGATCGGTCCGGGGATGGAGGAGCTTTCTTT.

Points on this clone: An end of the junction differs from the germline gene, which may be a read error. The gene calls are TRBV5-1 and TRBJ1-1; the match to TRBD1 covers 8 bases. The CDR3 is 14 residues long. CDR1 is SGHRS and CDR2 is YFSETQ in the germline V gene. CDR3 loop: CANSVDRGSTEAFF. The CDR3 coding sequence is TGCGCCAACAGCGTCGACAGGGGAAGCACTGAAGCTTTCTTT.

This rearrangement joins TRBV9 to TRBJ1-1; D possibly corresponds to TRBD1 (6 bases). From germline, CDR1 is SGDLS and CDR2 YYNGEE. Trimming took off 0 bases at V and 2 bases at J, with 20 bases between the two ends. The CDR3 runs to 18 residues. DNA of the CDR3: TGTGCCAGCAGCGTAGTTGACAGGATCTCGATGAATAACACTGAAGCTTTCTTT. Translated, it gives CASSVVDRISMNNTEAFF.

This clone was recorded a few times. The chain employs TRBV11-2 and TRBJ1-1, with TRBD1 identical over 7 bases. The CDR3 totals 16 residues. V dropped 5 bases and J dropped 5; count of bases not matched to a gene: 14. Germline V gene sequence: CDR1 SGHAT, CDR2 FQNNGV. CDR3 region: CASSRLIDRVGTEAFF. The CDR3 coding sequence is TGTGCCAGCAGCCGACTCATTGACAGGGTGGGGACTGAAGCTTTCTTT.

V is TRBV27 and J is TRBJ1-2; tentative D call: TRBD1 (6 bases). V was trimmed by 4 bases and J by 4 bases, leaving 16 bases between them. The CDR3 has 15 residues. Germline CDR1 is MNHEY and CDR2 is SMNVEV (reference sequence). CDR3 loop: CASSSEAEQGYGYTF. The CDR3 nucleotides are TGTGCCAGCAGTTCAGAGGCAGAACAGGGCTATGGCTACACCTTC.

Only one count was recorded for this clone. The CDR3: CSVMRAVPIVNEQFF. The CDR3 DNA sequence: TGCAGCGTCATGAGGGCCGTACCGATAGTCAATGAGCAGTTCTTC. The V gene is TRBV29-1, the J gene TRBJ2-1, with D maybe TRBD2 (5 bases). The CDR3 extends over 15 amino acids. Trimming took off 6 bases at V and 6 bases at J, with 21 bases between the two ends. Germline V gene lookup returns CDR1 SQVTM and CDR2 ANQGSEA.

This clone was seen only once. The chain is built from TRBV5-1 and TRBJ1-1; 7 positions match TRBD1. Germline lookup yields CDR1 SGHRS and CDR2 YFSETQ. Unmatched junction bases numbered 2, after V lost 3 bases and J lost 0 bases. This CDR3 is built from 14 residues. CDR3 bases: TGCGCCAGCAGCTGCGACAGGGTGAACACTGAAGCTTTCTTT. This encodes CASSCDRVNTEAFF.